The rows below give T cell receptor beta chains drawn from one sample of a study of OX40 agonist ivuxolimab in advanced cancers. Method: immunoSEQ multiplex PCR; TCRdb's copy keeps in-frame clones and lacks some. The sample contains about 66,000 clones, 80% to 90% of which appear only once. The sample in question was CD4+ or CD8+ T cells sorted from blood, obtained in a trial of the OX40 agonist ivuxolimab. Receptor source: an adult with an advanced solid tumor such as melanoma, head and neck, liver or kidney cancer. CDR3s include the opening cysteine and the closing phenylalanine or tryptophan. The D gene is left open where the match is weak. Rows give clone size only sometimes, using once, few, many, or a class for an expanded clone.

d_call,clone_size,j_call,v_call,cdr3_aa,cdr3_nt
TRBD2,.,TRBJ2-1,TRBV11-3,CASSIGGAHNEQFF,TGTGCCAGCAGCATCGGGGGGGCGCACAATGAGCAGTTCTTC
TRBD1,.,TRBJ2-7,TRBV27,CASSLSAGDRTSYEQYF,TGTGCCAGCAGTTTATCCGCAGGGGACAGGACATCCTACGAGCAGTACTTC
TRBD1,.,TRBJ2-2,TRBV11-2,CASSLGTGTNTGELFF,TGTGCCAGCAGCTTAGGGACAGGTACTAACACCGGGGAGCTGTTTTTT
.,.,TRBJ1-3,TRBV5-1,CASRVAGAGNTIYF,TGCGCCAGCAGAGTTGCAGGGGCTGGAAACACCATATATTTT
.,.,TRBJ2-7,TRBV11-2,CASSGALYEQYF,TGTGCCAGCAGCGGGGCCCTCTACGAGCAGTACTTC
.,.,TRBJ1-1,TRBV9,CASSPGEGLEAFF,TGTGCCAGCAGCCCCGGCGAAGGACTGGAAGCTTTCTTT
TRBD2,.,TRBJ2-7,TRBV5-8,CASSDGTAGTSVYEQYF,TGTGCCAGCAGCGACGGGACAGCCGGGACTAGCGTCTACGAGCAGTACTTC
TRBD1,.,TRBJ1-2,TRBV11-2,CASAPGTGDGYTF,TGTGCCAGCGCACCCGGGACAGGGGATGGCTACACCTTC
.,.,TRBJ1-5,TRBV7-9,CASSLSSVNQPQHF,TGTGCCAGCAGCTTAAGTTCGGTCAATCAGCCCCAGCATTTT
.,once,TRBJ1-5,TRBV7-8,CASSLQGQPQHF,TGTGCCAGCAGCTTACAAGGGCAGCCCCAGCATTTT
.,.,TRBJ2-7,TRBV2,CASSEAGYYEQYF,TGTGCCAGCAGTGAAGCGGGGTACTACGAGCAGTACTTC
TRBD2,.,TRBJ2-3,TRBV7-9,CASSTGTSGRSDTQYF,TGTGCCAGCAGCACCGGGACTAGCGGGAGGTCGGATACGCAGTATTTT
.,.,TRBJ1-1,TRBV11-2,CASSHHREWNTEAFF,TGTGCCAGCAGCCATCACAGGGAATGGAACACTGAAGCTTTCTTT